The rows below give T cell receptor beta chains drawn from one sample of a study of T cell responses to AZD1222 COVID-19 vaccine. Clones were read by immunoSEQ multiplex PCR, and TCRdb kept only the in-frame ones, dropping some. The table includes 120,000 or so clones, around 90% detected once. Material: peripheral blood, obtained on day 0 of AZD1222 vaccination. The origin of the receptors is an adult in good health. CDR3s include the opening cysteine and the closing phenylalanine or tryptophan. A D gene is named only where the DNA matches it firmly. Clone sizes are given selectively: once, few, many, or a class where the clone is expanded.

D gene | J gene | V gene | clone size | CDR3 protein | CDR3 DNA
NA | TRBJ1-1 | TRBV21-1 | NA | CASSNVGRFFPEAFF | TGTGCCAGCAGCAATGTTGGAAGGTTTTTCCCTGAAGCTTTCTTT
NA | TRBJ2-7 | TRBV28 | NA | CASGTAGSGEQYF | TGTGCCAGCGGGACGGCCGGTAGCGGCGAGCAGTACTTC
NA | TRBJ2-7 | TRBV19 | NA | CASSAQDRSSYEQYF | TGTGCCAGTAGTGCCCAAGACCGCTCCTCCTACGAGCAGTACTTC
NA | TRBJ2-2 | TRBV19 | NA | CAPDPVYANTGELFF | TGTGCTCCAGACCCGGTCTACGCGAACACCGGGGAGCTGTTTTTT
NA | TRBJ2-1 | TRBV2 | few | CASSDQDNEQFF | TGTGCCAGCAGTGATCAGGACAATGAGCAGTTCTTC
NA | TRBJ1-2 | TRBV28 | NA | CAMGGAPYGYTF | TGTGCCATGGGGGGGGCCCCCTATGGCTACACCTTC
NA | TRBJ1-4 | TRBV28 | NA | CASSSTPGVAGEKLFF | TGTGCCAGCAGTTCTACACCAGGGGTCGCGGGTGAAAAACTGTTTTTT
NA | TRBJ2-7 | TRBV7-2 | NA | CASSLEGPGLLYSYEQYF | TGTGCCAGCAGCTTAGAAGGCCCTGGCCTGTTGTACTCCTACGAGCAGTACTTC
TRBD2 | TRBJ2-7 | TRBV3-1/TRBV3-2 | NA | CASSQDLASGGAREQYF | TGTGCCAGCAGCCAAGATCTGGCTAGCGGGGGGGCCAGGGAGCAGTACTTC
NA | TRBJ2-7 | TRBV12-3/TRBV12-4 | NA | CASSRTYEQYF | TGTGCCAGCAGTCGCACCTACGAGCAGTACTTC
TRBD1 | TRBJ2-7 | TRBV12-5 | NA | CASGLVLSSGQGDSYEQYF | TGTGCTAGTGGTTTGGTACTATCCTCGGGGCAGGGGGACTCCTACGAGCAGTACTTC
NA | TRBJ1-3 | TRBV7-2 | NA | CASSQGGVPSGNTIYF | TGTGCCAGCAGCCAAGGGGGGGTACCCTCTGGAAACACCATATATTTT
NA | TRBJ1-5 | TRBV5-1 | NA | CASSLGTRNQPQHF | TGCGCCAGCAGCCTCGGGACCCGCAATCAGCCCCAGCATTTT
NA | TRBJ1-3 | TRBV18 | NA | CASSRGPDSGNTIYF | TGTGCCAGCTCACGTGGACCGGACTCTGGAAACACCATATATTTT
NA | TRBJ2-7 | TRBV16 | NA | CASSQSALAELNEQYF | TGTGCCAGCAGCCAATCGGCGCTAGCAGAACTTAACGAGCAGTACTTC
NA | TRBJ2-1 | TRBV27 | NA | CASSFALQGGYNEQFF | TGTGCCAGCAGTTTCGCACTACAAGGGGGGTACAATGAGCAGTTCTTC
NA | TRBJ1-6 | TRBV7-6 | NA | CASSLVSPTMSNSPLHF | TGTGCCAGCAGCTTAGTCAGTCCTACAATGAGTAATTCACCCCTCCACTTT
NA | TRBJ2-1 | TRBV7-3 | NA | CASSLNIGEQFF | TGTGCCAGCAGCCTAAATATTGGTGAGCAGTTCTTC
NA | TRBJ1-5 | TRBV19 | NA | CALGAGRINQPQHF | TGTGCCCTAGGGGCGGGGCGAATTAATCAGCCCCAGCATTTT
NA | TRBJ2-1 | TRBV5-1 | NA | CATRNQGGSIGYNEQFF | TGCGCGACCAGGAACCAGGGAGGTAGTATTGGTTACAATGAGCAGTTCTTC
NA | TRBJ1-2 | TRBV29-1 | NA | CSVEGASGYGYTF | TGCAGCGTTGAAGGGGCCTCGGGCTATGGCTACACCTTC
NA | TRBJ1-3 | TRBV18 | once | CASSPRQLSSGNTIYF | TGTGCCAGCTCACCGAGGCAATTGAGCTCTGGAAACACCATATATTTT
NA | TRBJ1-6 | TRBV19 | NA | CASSIGSRGISPLHF | TGTGCCAGTAGTATAGGCAGCCGGGGTATTTCACCCCTCCACTTT
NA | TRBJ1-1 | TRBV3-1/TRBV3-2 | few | CASSPLKGNTEAFF | TGTGCCAGCAGCCCTCTCAAGGGGAACACTGAAGCTTTCTTT
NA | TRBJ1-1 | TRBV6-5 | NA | CASSHQSEVEAFF | TGTGCCAGCAGCCACCAAAGCGAGGTCGAGGCTTTCTTT
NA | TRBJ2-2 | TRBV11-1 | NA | CASNRGSGELFF | TGTGCCAGCAATAGGGGGTCCGGGGAGCTGTTTTTT
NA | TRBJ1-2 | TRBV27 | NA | CASSLKGAYGYTF | TGTGCCAGCAGTTTAAAGGGTGCCTATGGCTACACCTTC
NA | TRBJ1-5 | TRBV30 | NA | CAWRGASNQPQHF | TGTGCCTGGAGGGGGGCCAGCAATCAGCCCCAGCATTTT